One sample yielded the 12 T cell receptor beta chains listed below, sequenced in a study of blood T cell repertoires in COVID-19. Libraries were prepared by immunoSEQ multiplex PCR; TCRdb keeps only in-frame clonotypes and omits some of them. Of 60,000 or so clones detected, over 80% appear once; the ten largest clones hold 8.3%. What was sequenced was peripheral blood. The receptors derive from a human donor with active COVID-19. The donor label of this sample is uncertain.

The rearrangement joins TRBV5-1 to TRBJ2-7; 8 nucleotides line up with TRBD1. CDR1 and CDR2 from the germline V gene are SGHRS and YFSETQ. With 4 bases clipped from V and 5 bases from J, the junction kept 8 bases outside the gene matches. The CDR3 is 14 amino acids. The CDR3 sequence is CASSGGTGIDEQYF. CDR3 nucleotides: TGCGCCAGCAGCGGGGGGACAGGAATCGACGAGCAGTACTTC.

The chain is built from TRBV6-5 and TRBJ2-5; D possibly corresponds to TRBD2 (6 bases). Germline V lookup: CDR1 MNHEY, CDR2 SVGAGI. The V end lost 0 bases, the J end lost 5 bases, and 13 bases lay between the germline ends. The CDR3 length is 15 residues. CDR3 coding DNA: TGTGCCAGCAGTTACTCGCGCCTTGGAGGGGAGACCCAGTACTTC. It yields the protein CASSYSRLGGETQYF.

The gene calls are TRBV7-9 and TRBJ2-1; D might be TRBD2 (5 bases). The CDR3 has 15 amino acids. The V end was cut by 5 bases, the J end by 6 bases, with 17 bases between. In germline, CDR1 is SEHNR, CDR2 FQNEAQ (reference sequence). CDR3 DNA sequence: TGTGCCAGCAGCCCCCGGAGAGTGGCGGGCAATGAGCAGTTCTTC. Encoded protein: CASSPRRVAGNEQFF.

The rearrangement uses TRBV24-1 and TRBJ2-1; D gene ambiguous. Between the trimmed V and J ends, which lost 1 base and 2 bases, there was a span of 11 bases. Per germline, CDR1 KGHDR and CDR2 SFDVKD. The CDR3 runs 16 residues. The CDR3 loop reads CATSDFGVSPYNEQFF. The CDR3 coding sequence is TGTGCCACCAGTGATTTCGGTGTTTCACCCTACAATGAGCAGTTCTTC.

This chain joins TRBV5-1 and TRBJ2-3; 9 nucleotides agree with TRBD2. V trimming: 2 bases; J trimming: 0 bases; junction bases outside the gene matches: 1. The CDR3 loop spans 15 amino acids. Germline V gives CDR1 SGHRS, CDR2 YFSETQ. In nucleotides, the CDR3 is TGCGCCAGCAGCTTAAGCGGGGGGAGCACAGATACGCAGTATTTT. Translating gives CASSLSGGSTDTQYF.

The chain combines TRBV6-5 with TRBJ2-7; 8 nucleotides match TRBD1. Germline V gene data show CDR1 as MNHEY and CDR2 as SVGAGI. CDR3 length: 14 residues. V lost 6 bases, J lost 5 bases, and 9 bases stayed unmatched. CDR3 residues: CASRLGTGLNEQYF. In DNA form, the CDR3 reads TGTGCCAGCAGACTCGGGACAGGACTCAACGAGCAGTACTTC.

The V gene is TRBV7-9, the J gene TRBJ2-7, with TRBD2 matching over 12 bases. Germline V gives CDR1 SEHNR, CDR2 FQNEAQ (reference sequence). The CDR3 sequence is 17 residues long. V gave up 4 bases and J gave up 0 bases; unmatched junction bases: 7. CDR3 DNA: TGTGCCAGCAGCTCGACTAGCGGGGGCTCCAGCTCCTACGAGCAGTACTTC. Its protein is CASSSTSGGSSSYEQYF.

V gene TRBV6-5 combines with J gene TRBJ2-3, with TRBD2 as a possible D gene (6 bases). Germline V gene sequence: CDR1 MNHEY, CDR2 SVGAGI. V was trimmed by 3 bases and J by 0 bases, leaving 10 bases between them. The CDR3 contains 15 residues. The CDR3 DNA is TGTGCCAGCAGTTATTCGGGGGTTAGCACAGATACGCAGTATTTT. This gives the protein CASSYSGVSTDTQYF.

CDR3 in DNA: TGCAGTGCCGGGGACACCCAATCGACGTATTTT. This translates into CSAGDTQSTYF. This chain uses TRBV20-1 with TRBJ2-3; TRBD1 is a possible D gene (6 bases). CDR3 size: 11 residues. The germline gives CDR1 DFQATT, CDR2 SNEGSKA (reference sequence). V lost 6 bases and J 14 bases, leaving 18 bases between the germline ends.

The chain links TRBV29-1 to TRBJ2-1; TRBD2 agrees at 9 bases. The germline V gene has CDR1 SQVTM and CDR2 ANQGSEA. The J segment lost 6 bases and the V segment lost 6 bases, leaving 3 bases of the junction unmatched. The CDR3 length is 12 residues. The CDR3 nucleotides read TGCAGCGTAGGTAGCGGGAGCAATGAGCAGTTCTTC. Translating it yields CSVGSGSNEQFF.

V and J are TRBV14 and TRBJ2-1; TRBD1 matches 11 bases. The CDR3 sequence is 16 residues long. Germline V lookup: CDR1 SGHDN, CDR2 FVKESK. Losses at the gene ends were 4 bases for V and 4 bases for J; bases not matched to a gene: 6. This CDR3 is CASSLDGTGGYNEQFF. Here the CDR3 DNA reads TGTGCCAGCAGCCTAGACGGGACAGGGGGGTACAATGAGCAGTTCTTC.

V is TRBV7-2 and J is TRBJ2-3, with 11 nucleotides matching TRBD2. Germline trimming cut 2 bases from V and 3 bases from J; bases unmatched to any gene: 10. Germline V CDR1 and CDR2: SGHTA, FQGNSA. The CDR3 is 18 amino acids. CDR3 region: CASSLSVLAGGATDTQYF. The CDR3, as DNA: TGTGCCAGCAGCTTAAGTGTGCTAGCGGGGGGTGCTACAGATACGCAGTATTTT.